This TCR beta chain came from a study of shared clonotypes between healthy human individuals (TCRdb year 2020). For the wider study: The cohort included three men and a couple of women between 18 and 49 years of age. To estimate repertoire size and how much clonotypes are shared between individuals, the study performed deep sequencing of blood TCR repertoires from five healthy adults. Libraries were prepared and TCR repertoires were sequenced by different laboratories using diverse techniques, in order to increase sequencing depth and limit assay-specific biases. Between about 0.94 and 8.9 billion PBMCs per donor were obtained by leukapheresis.

The donors were healthy, HIV-negative adults who had no recently reported acute infections or vaccinations. Every donor was a Caucasian adult living in Nashville, Tennessee, USA. In the unsorted samples, 70 million to 95 million PBMCs were counted, and genomic DNA was extracted using the QIAamp DNA Blood Mini kit. Blood was collected by leukapheresis, and PBMCs were isolated by Ficoll-Histopaque density gradient centrifugation and then cryopreserved in liquid nitrogen vapor phase. Using the deep immunoSEQ assay, TCR CDR3 regions were amplified from genomic DNA by multiplex PCR. For each cell subset, the extracted genomic DNA was distributed evenly across all wells of several immunoSEQ 96-well plates, and each plate served as one replicate. Each replicate PCR for unsorted PBMC received roughly 290 ng genomic DNA, equal to around 30,000 T cell genomes. Unsorted PBMC genomic DNA was sequenced across ten immunoSEQ deep assay plates. The purified libraries were quantified using a Qubit 3.0 fluorometer, sized with a Bioanalyzer 2100, and then quantified again using the KAPA Library Quantification kit. A separate single-read 150-cycle Illumina NextSeq 550 flow cell was used to sequence each immunoSEQ 96-well plate. The published analysis was carried out like this. Because the immunoSEQ output included only junctional sequences and no quality scores, the filtering could not be the same as the filtering used for full-length reads. Sequences were annotated with PyIR, a Python wrapper for IgBLAST v1.9, and V/J genes and CDR3 were assigned using IMGT germline references. Reads were filtered out if the reads had weak V/J assignments (E-value above 1e-6), no CDR3, stop codons, out-of-frame junctions, or ambiguous translated residues. A V3J clonotype was defined by an identical inferred V gene, J gene, and CDR3 amino acid sequence. Percentage overlap between repertoires was computed as shared unique clonotypes divided by the size of the smaller repertoire. Repertoire richness was assessed with RTK rarefaction, the Chao1 estimator, and Recon v2.1 estimates of unobserved clonotypes. TCRdb provides this immuneACCESS table in a form limited to in-frame rearrangements. Some clones are lacking; in checked studies, under half of them reflect an unresolved V gene, and why the rest are absent is not known. V and J calls and clone size are as listed in that table; D and trimming were resolved from the DNA. This sample lists approximately 500,000 clones; around four fifths were detected once. The ten largest clones take up about 12% of the sample.

Worth noting for this clone: Its specific antigen is unknown. Base qualities were left out, and no much larger clone turns up one base away.

Relative to germline, V is missing 5 bases and J is missing 1 base, with 5 bases of the junction outside any gene match. From its cysteine to its phenylalanine, the CDR3 spans 15 amino acids. This entry keeps only the CDR3 DNA: 45 bases, framed from base 1. The germline V gene gives CDR1 as SGHVS and CDR2 as FQNEAQ. Overall results and qualifications from the work: Sampling was restricted to blood, and TCR repertoires in tissues likely differ from the TCR repertoires found in blood. The small number of donors limited the genetic and exposure-history diversity represented. Pairwise subsampling indicated that sequencing depth was expected to affect the degree of clonotype sharing among donors.

This sequence was found in a woman in her thirties or forties in good health. Some clones in this sample may be carry-over from other donors' samples. The chain links TRBV7-8 with TRBJ2-5; 9 middle bases align to TRBD2. Source material: PBMCs. The CDR3 reads as follows: CASSPSGTIQETQYF. The DNA is as follows: TGTGCCAGCAGCCCTAGCGGGACAATCCAAGAGACCCAGTACTTC. The entire variable domain, with the stretches around the CDR3 drawn from the reference TRBV7-8 and TRBJ2-5 proteins, is GAGVSQSPRYKVAKRGQDVALRCDPISGHVSLFWYQQALGQGPEFLTYFQNEAQLDKSGLPSDRFFAERPEGSVSTLKIQRTQQEDSAVYLCASSPSGTIQETQYFGPGTRLLVL.